The source of this TCR beta chain is a study of blood T cell repertoires in COVID-19. At the level of the study: Material from acute and convalescent COVID-19 was sourced from the United States, Italy and Spain.

Per the original data handling: For nucleated cells, counts were estimated from reference gene primer amplification. Clones were sequenced by immunoSEQ multiplex PCR, and TCRdb holds only the in-frame ones, with some missing. V, J and clone size are those of that table, while D and trimming were read from the DNA. Of some 150,000 clones in the sample, over 75% were seen once. The ends were cut back, 0 bases at V and 6 bases at J, with 7 bases in the middle. The germline gives CDR1 SGDLS, CDR2 YYNGEE. The CDR3 totals 13 residues. Input material: peripheral blood. The source of this sequence is a human donor in a cohort sampled during active COVID-19. This chain joins TRBV9 and TRBJ2-1, with D perhaps TRBD1 (6 bases). The CDR3 DNA is TGTGCCAGCAGCGTAGGACAGGTCAATGAGCAGTTCTTC. Its translation is CASSVGQVNEQFF.